This is a list of T cell receptor beta chains from one sample in a study of monozygotic twins with inflammatory bowel disease. TCRdb reworked the 5' RACE reads into one entry per CDR3 protein, no DNA. The sample holds under 130,000 distinct CDR3 sequences. Sample: blood. Receptor source: a human donor with ulcerative colitis or Crohn's disease, or a healthy co-twin of an affected twin (not recorded which). CDR3s include the opening cysteine and the closing phenylalanine or tryptophan. Each record gives: J gene, V gene, CDR3 protein.

j_call: TRBJ1-2; v_call: TRBV6-5; cdr3_aa: CASRWTEKDGYTF
j_call: TRBJ2-1; v_call: TRBV20-1; cdr3_aa: CSARVASNTHEQFF
j_call: TRBJ2-7; v_call: TRBV5-1; cdr3_aa: CASSLTEYRGTEQYF
j_call: TRBJ2-1; v_call: TRBV7-8; cdr3_aa: CASSMRTSGEGYNEQFF
j_call: TRBJ2-7; v_call: TRBV5-1; cdr3_aa: CASSLDRVYEQYF
j_call: TRBJ2-1; v_call: TRBV25-1; cdr3_aa: CASSPSGRSYNEQFF
j_call: TRBJ2-4; v_call: TRBV18; cdr3_aa: CASSPNLPLAKNIQYF
j_call: TRBJ2-6; v_call: TRBV27; cdr3_aa: CASSKGKTGAGANVLTF
j_call: TRBJ2-3; v_call: TRBV7-9; cdr3_aa: CASSFPADTQYF
j_call: TRBJ1-2; v_call: TRBV7-2; cdr3_aa: CASSRPGTAYGYTF
j_call: TRBJ2-7; v_call: TRBV20-1; cdr3_aa: CSAAQGYEQYF
j_call: TRBJ1-2; v_call: TRBV29-1; cdr3_aa: CSVTGSPEGYTF
j_call: TRBJ2-3; v_call: TRBV7-8; cdr3_aa: CASSLALWGSTDTQYF
j_call: TRBJ1-2; v_call: TRBV7-2; cdr3_aa: CASSSSWRQGGYGYTF
j_call: TRBJ2-3; v_call: TRBV7-9; cdr3_aa: CASKLADTDTQYF
j_call: TRBJ1-2; v_call: TRBV18; cdr3_aa: CASSPTTLQNYGYTF
j_call: TRBJ2-5; v_call: TRBV5-6; cdr3_aa: CASTRVGETQYF
j_call: TRBJ1-2; v_call: TRBV7-2; cdr3_aa: CASSPIRDSYGYTF